This T cell receptor (beta chain) was documented in a study of blood T cell repertoires in COVID-19. Study background: COVID-19 samples collected from the United States, Italy and Spain covered acute and convalescent phases. T cells, B-cell-depleted T cells, or PBMCs supplied cDNA or gDNA.

Source study methods: Estimation of nucleated cell counts relied on the amplification of reference gene primers. Generated by immunoSEQ multiplex PCR, the TCRdb table keeps only in-frame clones and is missing some. V, J and clone size derive from that table, while D and trimming were established from the DNA sequence. The sample includes approximately 60,000 clones, about four fifths of them seen just once. The CDR3 is 14 amino acids. With V trimmed by 7 bases and J by 4 bases, 7 bases remained unmatched. CDR1 is SGHRS and CDR2 is YFSETQ in the germline V gene. The sequenced sample consisted of peripheral blood. The source of this sequence is a woman aged 80 or over with acute or convalescent COVID-19. The chain carries TRBV5-1 and TRBJ2-5; TRBD1 matches 10 bases. The CDR3 DNA sequence: TGCGCCAGCGGGGGACAGGGGAATTTAGAGACCCAGTACTTC. It codes for CASGGQGNLETQYF.